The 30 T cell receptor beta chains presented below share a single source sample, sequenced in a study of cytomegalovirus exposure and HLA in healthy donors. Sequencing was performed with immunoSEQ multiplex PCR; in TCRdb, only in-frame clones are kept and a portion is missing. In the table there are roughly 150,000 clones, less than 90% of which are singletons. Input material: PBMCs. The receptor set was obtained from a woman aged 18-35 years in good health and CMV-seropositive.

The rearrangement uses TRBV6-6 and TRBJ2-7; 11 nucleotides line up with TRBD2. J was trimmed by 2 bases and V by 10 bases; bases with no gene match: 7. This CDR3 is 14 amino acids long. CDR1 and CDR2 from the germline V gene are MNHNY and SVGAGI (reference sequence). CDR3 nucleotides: TGTGCCACCCTCACTAGCGGGAGAACCTACGAGCAGTACTTC. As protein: CATLTSGRTYEQYF.

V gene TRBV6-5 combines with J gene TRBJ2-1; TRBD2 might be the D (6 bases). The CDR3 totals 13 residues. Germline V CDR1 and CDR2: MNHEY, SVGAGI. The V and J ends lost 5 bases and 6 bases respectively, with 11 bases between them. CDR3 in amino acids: CASSRGLPNEQFF. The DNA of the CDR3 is TGTGCCAGCAGTCGGGGACTGCCCAATGAGCAGTTCTTC.

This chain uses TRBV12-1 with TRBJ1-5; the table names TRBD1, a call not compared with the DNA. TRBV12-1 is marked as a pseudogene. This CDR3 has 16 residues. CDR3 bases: TGTGCCAGCAGCTTTCTCGGCAGGGTTGGCAATCAGCCCCAGCATTTT. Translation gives CASSFLGRVGNQPQHF.

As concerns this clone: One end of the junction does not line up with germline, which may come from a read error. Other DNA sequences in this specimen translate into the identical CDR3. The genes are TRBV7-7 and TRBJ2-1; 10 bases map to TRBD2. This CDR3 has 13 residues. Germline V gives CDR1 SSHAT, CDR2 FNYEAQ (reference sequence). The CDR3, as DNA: TGTGCTAGCAGCTTAGCGGGGGGCAATGAGCAGTTCTTC. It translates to CASSLAGGNEQFF.

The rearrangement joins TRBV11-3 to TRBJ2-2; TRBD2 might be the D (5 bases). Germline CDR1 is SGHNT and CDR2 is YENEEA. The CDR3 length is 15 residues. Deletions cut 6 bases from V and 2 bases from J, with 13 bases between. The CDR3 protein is CASRPGGLNTGELFF. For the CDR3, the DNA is TGTGCCAGCAGGCCCGGCGGACTTAACACCGGGGAGCTGTTTTTT.

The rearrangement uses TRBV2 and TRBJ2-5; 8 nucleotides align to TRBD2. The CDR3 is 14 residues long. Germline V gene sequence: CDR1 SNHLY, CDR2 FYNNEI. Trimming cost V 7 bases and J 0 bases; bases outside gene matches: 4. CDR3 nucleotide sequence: TGTGCCAGCACCCTAGCGGGTCACCAAGAGACCCAGTACTTC. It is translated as CASTLAGHQETQYF.

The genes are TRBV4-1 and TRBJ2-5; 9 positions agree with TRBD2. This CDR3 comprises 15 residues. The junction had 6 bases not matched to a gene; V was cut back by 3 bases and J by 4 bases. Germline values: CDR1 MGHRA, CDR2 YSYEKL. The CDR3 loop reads CASSQADSGRETQYF. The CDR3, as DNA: TGCGCCAGCAGCCAGGCAGATAGCGGGAGAGAGACCCAGTACTTC.

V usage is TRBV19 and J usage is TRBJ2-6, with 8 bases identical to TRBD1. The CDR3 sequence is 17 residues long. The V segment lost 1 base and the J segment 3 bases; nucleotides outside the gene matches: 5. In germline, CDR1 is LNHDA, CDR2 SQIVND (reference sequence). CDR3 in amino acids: CASSIATGGVGANVLTF. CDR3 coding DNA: TGTGCCAGTAGTATAGCCACAGGGGGAGTTGGGGCCAACGTCCTGACTTTC.

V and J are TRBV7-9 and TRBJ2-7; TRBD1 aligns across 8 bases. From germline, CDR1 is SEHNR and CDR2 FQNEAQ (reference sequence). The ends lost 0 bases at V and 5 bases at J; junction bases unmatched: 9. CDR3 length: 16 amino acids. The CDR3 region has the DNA TGTGCCAGCAGCTTAGCCGGATGGCAGGGGGCCAACGAGCAGTACTTC. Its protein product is CASSLAGWQGANEQYF. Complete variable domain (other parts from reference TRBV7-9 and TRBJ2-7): DTGVSQNPRHKITKRGQNVTFRCDPISEHNRLYWYRQTLGQGPEFLTYFQNEAQLEKSRLLSDRFSAERPKGSFSTLEIQRTEQGDSAMYLCASSLAGWQGANEQYFGPGTRLTVT.

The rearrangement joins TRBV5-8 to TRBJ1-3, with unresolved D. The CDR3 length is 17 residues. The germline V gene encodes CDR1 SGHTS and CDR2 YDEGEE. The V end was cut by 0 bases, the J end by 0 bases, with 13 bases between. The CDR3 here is CASSLGFGVSSGNTIYF. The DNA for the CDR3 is TGTGCCAGCAGCTTGGGGTTCGGGGTGAGCTCTGGAAACACCATATATTTT.

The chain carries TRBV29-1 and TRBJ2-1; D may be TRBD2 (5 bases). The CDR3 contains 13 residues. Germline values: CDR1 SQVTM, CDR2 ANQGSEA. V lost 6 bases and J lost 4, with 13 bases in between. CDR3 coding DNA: TGCAGCGTCGTGAGGGCCGCGTACAATGAGCAGTTCTTC. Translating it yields CSVVRAAYNEQFF.

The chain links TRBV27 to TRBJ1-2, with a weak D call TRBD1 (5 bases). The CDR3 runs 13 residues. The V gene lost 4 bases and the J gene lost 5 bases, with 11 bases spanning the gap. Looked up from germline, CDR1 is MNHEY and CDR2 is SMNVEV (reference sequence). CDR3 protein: CASSSWTQYGYTF. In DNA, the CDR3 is TGTGCCAGCAGTTCCTGGACACAGTATGGCTACACCTTC.

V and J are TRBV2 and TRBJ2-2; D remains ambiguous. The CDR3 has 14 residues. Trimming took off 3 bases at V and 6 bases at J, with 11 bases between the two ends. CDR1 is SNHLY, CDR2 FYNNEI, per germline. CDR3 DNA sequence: TGTGCCAGCAGTGAGGCTCAAACATCCGGGGAGCTGTTTTTT. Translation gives CASSEAQTSGELFF.

Written as DNA, the CDR3 is TGTGCCAGCAGCTCTCGACTAGCGGGAGACCAAGAGACCCAGTACTTC. Its protein is CASSSRLAGDQETQYF. The chain employs TRBV11-2 and TRBJ2-5; 12 nucleotides match TRBD2. This CDR3 is 16 amino acids long. J gave up 0 bases and V 4 bases, and 3 bases lay outside the gene matches. Germline V CDR1 and CDR2: SGHAT, FQNNGV.

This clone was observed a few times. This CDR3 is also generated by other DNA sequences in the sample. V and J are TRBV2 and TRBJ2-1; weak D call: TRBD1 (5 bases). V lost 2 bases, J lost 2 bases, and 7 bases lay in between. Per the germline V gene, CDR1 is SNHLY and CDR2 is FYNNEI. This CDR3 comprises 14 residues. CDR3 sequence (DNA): TGTGCCAGCAGTGAACAGGGTCCCTACAATGAGCAGTTCTTC. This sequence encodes CASSEQGPYNEQFF.

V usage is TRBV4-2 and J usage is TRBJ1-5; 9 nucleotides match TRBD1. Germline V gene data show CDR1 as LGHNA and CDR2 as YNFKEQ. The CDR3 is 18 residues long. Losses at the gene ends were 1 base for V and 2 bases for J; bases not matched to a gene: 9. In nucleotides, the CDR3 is TGTGCCAGCAGCCAAGGAACGGGACAGGGCATTGGCAATCAGCCCCAGCATTTT. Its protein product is CASSQGTGQGIGNQPQHF.

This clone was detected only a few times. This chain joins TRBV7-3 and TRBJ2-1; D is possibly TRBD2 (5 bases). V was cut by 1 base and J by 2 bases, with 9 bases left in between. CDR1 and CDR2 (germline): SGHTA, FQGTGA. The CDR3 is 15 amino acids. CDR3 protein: CASSLSSEAYNEQFF. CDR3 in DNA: TGTGCCAGCAGCTTAAGTAGCGAGGCCTACAATGAGCAGTTCTTC. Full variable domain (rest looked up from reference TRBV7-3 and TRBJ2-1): GAGVSQTPSNKVTEKGKYVELRCDPISGHTALYWYRQSLGQGPEFLIYFQGTGAADDSGLPNDRFFAVRPEGSVSTLKIQRTERGDSAVYLCASSLSSEAYNEQFFGPGTRLTVL.

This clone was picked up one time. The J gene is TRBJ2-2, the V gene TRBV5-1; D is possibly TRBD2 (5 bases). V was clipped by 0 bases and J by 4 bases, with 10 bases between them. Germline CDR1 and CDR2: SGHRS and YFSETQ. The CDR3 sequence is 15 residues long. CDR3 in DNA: TGCGCCAGCAGCTTGGCCCCGGGATTCACCGGGGAGCTGTTTTTT. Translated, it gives CASSLAPGFTGELFF.

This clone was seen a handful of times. This CDR3 reads CASSDSGSSGANVLTF. Here the CDR3 DNA reads TGTGCCAGCAGTGACTCCGGGAGCTCTGGGGCCAACGTCCTGACTTTC. The genes are TRBV6-4 and TRBJ2-6, with D perhaps matching TRBD2 (6 bases). V lost 0 bases and J lost 0, with 6 bases in between. The germline CDR1 and CDR2 sequences are MRHNA and SNTAGT. This CDR3 comprises 16 residues.

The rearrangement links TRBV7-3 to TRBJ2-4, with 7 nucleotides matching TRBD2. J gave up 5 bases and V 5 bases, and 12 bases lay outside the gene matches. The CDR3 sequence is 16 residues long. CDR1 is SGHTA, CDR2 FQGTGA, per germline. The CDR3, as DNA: TGTGCCAGCAGCCGCCTACTAGCCCGGGGGGAAAACATTCAGTACTTC. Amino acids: CASSRLLARGENIQYF.

CDR3: CASSGTVSTDTQYF. The CDR3 DNA sequence: TGTGCCAGCAGCGGGACAGTAAGCACAGATACGCAGTATTTT. The chain has TRBV28 and TRBJ2-3, with TRBD1 identical over 7 bases. Germline lookup yields CDR1 MDHEN and CDR2 SYDVKM. The CDR3 runs 14 residues. The V segment lost 6 bases and the J segment 0 bases; nucleotides outside the gene matches: 3. Drawing the rest from reference TRBV28 and TRBJ2-3, the complete variable domain is DVKVTQSSRYLVKRTGEKVFLECVQDMDHENMFWYRQDPGLGLRLIYFSYDVKMKEKGDIPEGYSVSREKKERFSLILESASTNQTSMYLCASSGTVSTDTQYFGPGTRLTVL.

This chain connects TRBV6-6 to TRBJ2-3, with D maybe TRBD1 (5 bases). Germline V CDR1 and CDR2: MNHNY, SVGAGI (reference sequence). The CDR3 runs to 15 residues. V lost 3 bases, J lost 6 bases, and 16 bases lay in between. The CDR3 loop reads CASSYAGAPRDTQYF. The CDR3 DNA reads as TGTGCCAGCAGTTATGCTGGGGCCCCAAGGGATACGCAGTATTTT.

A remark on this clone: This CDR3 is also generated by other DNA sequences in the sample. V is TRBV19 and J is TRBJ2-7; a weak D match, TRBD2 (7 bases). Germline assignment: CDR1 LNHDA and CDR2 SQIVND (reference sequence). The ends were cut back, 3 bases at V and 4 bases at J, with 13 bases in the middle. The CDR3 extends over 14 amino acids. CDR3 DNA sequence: TGTGCCAGTAGTATGGGGGGGGGCAGGTACGAGCAGTACTTC. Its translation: CASSMGGGRYEQYF. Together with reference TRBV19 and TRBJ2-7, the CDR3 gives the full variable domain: DGGITQSPKYLFRKEGQNVTLSCEQNLNHDAMYWYRQDPGQGLRLIYYSQIVNDFQKGDIAEGYSVSREKKESFPLTVTSAQKNPTAFYLCASSMGGGRYEQYFGPGTRLTVT.

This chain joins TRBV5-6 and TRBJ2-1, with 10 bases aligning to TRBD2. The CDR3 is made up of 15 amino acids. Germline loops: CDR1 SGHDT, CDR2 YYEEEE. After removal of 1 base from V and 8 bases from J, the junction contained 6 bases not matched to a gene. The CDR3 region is CASSLLGLAAYEQFF. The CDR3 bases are TGTGCCAGCAGCTTGCTTGGACTAGCGGCTTATGAGCAGTTCTTC.

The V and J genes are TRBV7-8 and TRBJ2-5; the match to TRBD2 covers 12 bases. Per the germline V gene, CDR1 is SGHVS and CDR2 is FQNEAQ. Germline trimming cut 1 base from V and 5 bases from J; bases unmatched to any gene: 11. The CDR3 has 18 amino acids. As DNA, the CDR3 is TGTGCCAGCAGCTTAGACCCTAGCGGGAGGGCCAAGGGGGAGACCCAGTACTTC. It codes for CASSLDPSGRAKGETQYF.

CDR3: CASSVAVRGANTEAFF. Written as DNA, the CDR3 is TGTGCCAGCAGCGTAGCGGTCAGGGGGGCGAACACTGAAGCTTTCTTT. The V call is TRBV9, the J call TRBJ1-1; TRBD1 matches 7 bases. CDR1 is SGDLS, CDR2 YYNGEE, per germline. The CDR3 has 16 amino acids. The V segment lost 0 bases and the J segment 1 base; nucleotides outside the gene matches: 6.

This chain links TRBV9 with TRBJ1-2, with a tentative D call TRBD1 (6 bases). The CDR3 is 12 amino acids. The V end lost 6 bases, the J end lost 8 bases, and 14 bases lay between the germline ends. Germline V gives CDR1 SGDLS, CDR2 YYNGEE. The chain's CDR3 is CASKGGVRGYTF. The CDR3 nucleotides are TGTGCCAGCAAAGGGGGGGTGCGAGGCTACACCTTC. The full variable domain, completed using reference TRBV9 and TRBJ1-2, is DSGVTQTPKHLITATGQRVTLRCSPRSGDLSVYWYQQSLDQGLQFLIQYYNGEERAKGNILERFSAQQFPDLHSELNLSSLELGDSALYFCASKGGVRGYTFGSGTRLTVV.

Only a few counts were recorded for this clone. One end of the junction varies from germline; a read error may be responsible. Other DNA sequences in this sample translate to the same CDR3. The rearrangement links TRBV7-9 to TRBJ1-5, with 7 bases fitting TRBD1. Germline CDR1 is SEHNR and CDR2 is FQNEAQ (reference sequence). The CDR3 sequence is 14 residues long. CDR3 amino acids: CASSLGTGNQPQHF. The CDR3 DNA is TGTGCCAGCAGTTTAGGGACAGGCAATCAGCCCCAGCATTTT.

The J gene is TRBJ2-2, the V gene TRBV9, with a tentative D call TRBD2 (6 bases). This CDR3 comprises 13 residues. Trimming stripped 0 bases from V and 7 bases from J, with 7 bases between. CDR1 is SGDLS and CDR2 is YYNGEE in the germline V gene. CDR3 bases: TGTGCCAGCAGCGTAGCGGGAGACGGGGAGCTGTTTTTT. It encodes CASSVAGDGELFF.

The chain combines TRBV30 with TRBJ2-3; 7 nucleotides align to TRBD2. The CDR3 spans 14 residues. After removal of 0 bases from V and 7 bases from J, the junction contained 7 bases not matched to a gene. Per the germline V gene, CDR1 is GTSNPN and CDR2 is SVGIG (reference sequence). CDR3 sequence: CAWSVGGGFNTQYF. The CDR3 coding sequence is TGTGCCTGGAGTGTGGGGGGAGGGTTTAATACGCAGTATTTT.